The 17 T cell receptor beta chains presented below share a single source sample, sequenced in a study of identical twins. TCRdb re-called the 5' RACE reads with MiXCR, one entry per CDR3 protein. The sample yields fewer than 900,000 distinct CDR3 sequences, around 20% seen once. The sample was also reused in another study, on T cells expressing NK-cell markers.

The sequenced sample was PBMCs. These TCRs come from a woman under 30 in good health.

The rearrangement links TRBV5-6 to TRBJ2-7, with 7 bases identical to TRBD2. Per germline, CDR1 SGHDT and CDR2 YYEEEE. With 4 bases clipped from V and 4 bases from J, the junction kept 8 bases outside the gene matches. This CDR3 comprises 14 residues. CDR3 coding DNA: TGTGCCAGCAGCCCCGGACTAGTTTGGTACGAGCAGTACTTC. It specifies CASSPGLVWYEQYF.

There are a few counts of this clonotype. The chain recombines TRBV7-2 with TRBJ2-3, with TRBD2 identical over 12 bases. V was pared by 2 bases and J by 2 bases, with 2 bases of the junction left unmatched. The CDR3 sequence is 16 residues long. Per germline, CDR1 SGHTA and CDR2 FQGNSA. In DNA, the CDR3 is TGTGCCAGCAGCTTAACTAGCGGGGGGCTCACAGATACGCAGTATTTT. Residues: CASSLTSGGLTDTQYF. The entire variable domain, with the rest obtained from reference TRBV7-2 and TRBJ2-3, is as follows: GAGVSQSPSNKVTEKGKDVELRCDPISGHTALYWYRQSLGQGLEFLIYFQGNSAPDKSGLPSDRFSAERTGGSVSTLTIQRTQQEDSAVYLCASSLTSGGLTDTQYFGPGTRLTVL.

This clonotype was counted between two and nine times. This chain joins TRBV19 and TRBJ2-1, with 8 bases aligning to TRBD1. This CDR3 is 13 amino acids long. The V segment lost 5 bases and the J segment 8 bases; nucleotides outside the gene matches: 5. CDR1 and CDR2 (germline): LNHDA, SQIVND (reference sequence). The CDR3 DNA sequence: TGTGCCAGTAGTTTGACAGGGGCTTATGAGCAGTTCTTC. It codes for CASSLTGAYEQFF.

This clonotype has more than one count but fewer than ten. The chain uses TRBV5-1 and TRBJ2-1, with 12 bases identical to TRBD1. The V and J ends lost 7 bases and 6 bases, in that order; junction bases with no gene match: 5. The CDR3 contains 14 residues. Germline CDR1 is SGHRS and CDR2 is YFSETQ. CDR3 in amino acids: CASHGTGGGNEQFF. DNA of the CDR3: TGCGCCAGCCATGGGACAGGGGGCGGCAATGAGCAGTTCTTC.

This chain joins TRBV7-2 and TRBJ2-7, with TRBD2 identical over 9 bases. The V segment lost 2 bases and the J segment 0 bases; nucleotides outside the gene matches: 11. The germline CDR1 and CDR2 sequences are SGHTA and FQGNSA. The CDR3 totals 18 residues. CDR3 amino acids: CASSLSASGIQSSYEQYF. CDR3 DNA: TGTGCCAGCAGCTTAAGTGCTAGCGGGATCCAGAGCTCCTACGAGCAGTACTTC.

Points on this clonotype: Because the CDR3's place on the DNA is in doubt, the DNA is left out and the CDR3 is given as listed by TCRdb. The chain links TRBV6-5 to TRBJ1-3. Counting both end residues, the CDR3 totals 15 amino acids. Per the germline V gene, CDR1 is MNHEY and CDR2 is SVGAGI. CDR3 amino acids: CASILDRTSGNTIYF.

This clonotype was found a few times. This rearrangement joins TRBV12-3 or TRBV12-4 to TRBJ2-2, with TRBD1 matching over 9 bases. CDR3 size: 15 residues. V gave up 1 base and J gave up 7 bases; unmatched junction bases: 4. The CDR3 spells CASSLEGQGVGELFF. The CDR3 DNA follows: TGTGCCAGCAGTTTAGAGGGACAGGGAGTCGGGGAGCTGTTTTTT.

The chain has TRBV11-2 and TRBJ2-3; TRBD1 might be the D (6 bases). This CDR3 region has 15 residues. Per the germline V gene, CDR1 is SGHAT and CDR2 is FQNNGV. The germline V and J ends were trimmed by 5 bases and 6 bases, with 18 bases remaining between them. CDR3: CASSPTLGQGDTQYF. Here the CDR3 DNA reads TGTGCCAGCAGCCCTACTCTAGGCCAGGGGGATACGCAGTATTTT. The variable domain in full, with the rest retrieved from reference TRBV11-2 and TRBJ2-3, is EAGVAQSPRYKIIEKRQSVAFWCNPISGHATLYWYQQILGQGPKLLIQFQNNGVVDDSQLPKDRFSAERLKGVDSTLKIQPAKLEDSAVYLCASSPTLGQGDTQYFGPGTRLTVL.

This clonotype has a count of ten or more. The rearrangement links TRBV4-1 to TRBJ1-1; 8 positions agree with TRBD1. The germline V gene has CDR1 MGHRA and CDR2 YSYEKL. This CDR3 has 15 residues. V shed 1 base, J shed 1 base, and the junction held 2 bases outside the gene matches. The CDR3 bases are TGCGCCAGCAGCCAAGGGGGACAGGCGAACACTGAAGCTTTCTTT. It codes for CASSQGGQANTEAFF.

The rearrangement uses TRBV7-2 and TRBJ2-7; D not resolved. The CDR3 runs 15 residues. Trimming pared 3 bases from V and 6 bases from J, leaving 18 bases between. Germline V gives CDR1 SGHTA, CDR2 FQGNSA. For the CDR3, the DNA is TGTGCCAGCAGCTTGGGTTGGACGTTGGCGAGCGAGCAGTACTTC. It yields the protein CASSLGWTLASEQYF.

This chain links TRBV2 with TRBJ1-2; D unresolved. The CDR3 has 12 residues. V lost 1 base, J lost 4 bases, and 4 bases lay in between. The germline V gene has CDR1 SNHLY and CDR2 FYNNEI. CDR3 protein: CASSEGPYGYTF. The CDR3 DNA reads TGTGCCAGCAGTGAAGGGCCCTATGGCTACACCTTC.

The chain uses TRBV20-1 and TRBJ2-7, with D perhaps matching TRBD2 (6 bases). With 0 bases removed from V and 0 bases from J, the gap between germline ends came to 12 bases. The CDR3 runs 15 residues. Germline-derived CDR1 and CDR2 are DFQATT and SNEGSKA (reference sequence). CDR3 nucleotide sequence: TGCAGTGCTAGAGAGGGGGGAGGCACCTCCTACGAGCAGTACTTC. Translation: CSAREGGGTSYEQYF.

This sequence joins TRBV2 and TRBJ2-1; 8 nucleotides match TRBD2. V lost 5 bases and J lost 7; bases outside the gene matches: 7. Per the germline V gene, CDR1 is SNHLY and CDR2 is FYNNEI. The CDR3 totals 14 residues. The chain's CDR3 is CASSPGLEGNEQFF. In DNA form, the CDR3 reads TGTGCCAGCAGTCCGGGACTAGAGGGTAATGAGCAGTTCTTC.

This clonotype was observed a few times. The chain employs TRBV9 and TRBJ2-3; D ambiguous. The germline CDR1 and CDR2 sequences are SGDLS and YYNGEE. The CDR3 contains 16 residues. Trimming left V 0 bases short and J 2 bases short, with 13 bases between. The CDR3 nucleotides are TGTGCCAGCAGCGTAGGTGGTGCGGAAATCACAGATACGCAGTATTTT. This gives the protein CASSVGGAEITDTQYF.

The chain couples TRBV5-6 to TRBJ2-1, with 13 positions matching TRBD2. With V trimmed by 2 bases and J by 7 bases, 3 bases remained unmatched. Germline values: CDR1 SGHDT, CDR2 YYEEEE. The CDR3 consists of 15 residues. The CDR3 nucleotides are TGTGCCAGCAGCTTCGGGACTAGCGGGATAAATGAGCAGTTCTTC. This sequence encodes CASSFGTSGINEQFF.

This clonotype was counted many times. The genes are TRBV7-3 and TRBJ1-2; the D gene is possibly TRBD1 (5 bases). This CDR3 is built from 16 residues. From germline, CDR1 is SGHTA and CDR2 FQGTGA. V shed 5 bases and J shed 4 bases, with 20 bases lying between them. CDR3 sequence reads: CASSLTHADSLYGYTF. The CDR3 DNA follows: TGTGCCAGCAGCCTGACCCACGCCGACAGCCTCTATGGCTACACCTTC.

This rearrangement joins TRBV18 to TRBJ2-7; no clear D gene. The V end was cut by 3 bases, the J end by 0 bases, with 15 bases between. Germline CDR1 is KGHSH and CDR2 is LQKENI. The CDR3 totals 16 residues. Written as DNA, the CDR3 is TGTGCCAGCTCACCTACCTTCCATCGGAGCTCCTACGAGCAGTACTTC. This gives the protein CASSPTFHRSSYEQYF.